This TCR beta chain was profiled in a study of T-cell memory formation after mild COVID-19. In the study overall: TCR clustering was largely donor specific.

Study-wide results and limits: Most CD4+ clones that shrank were in CM and EM, while CD8+ ones turned up in EMRA. Day 37-peaking second-wave clones had unconfirmed SARS-CoV-2 specificity.

Researchers used 5'RACE with constant-segment primers to make TCR alpha and TCR beta cDNA libraries that carry sample barcodes and UMIs. TCRdb passed the 5' RACE reads through MiXCR, listing each CDR3 protein once. The sample carries 35,000 to 45,000 distinct CDR3 sequences, roughly 7% recorded once. This clonotype has only a few counts. Its antigen is still unknown. Trimming removed 8 bases from V and 1 base from J, with 14 bases in between. The CDR3 extends over 14 amino acids. The germline gives CDR1 KGHSH, CDR2 LQKENI. The receptor's source is an adult who had mild COVID-19 (a few samples of this study predate the infection). Cell type and time point are not known. Specimen: PBMCs or a T cell subset sorted from them (not recorded which). This chain links TRBV18 with TRBJ1-1; D is unclear. The CDR3 DNA follows: TGTGCCAGCCTACCTGGGAGCTCGAACACTGAAGCTTTCTTT. Translated, it gives CASLPGSSNTEAFF.